Given below is one TCR beta chain in context. No antigen is known for it. V lost 0 bases and J 0 bases, leaving 18 bases between the germline ends. CDR1 is DFQATT and CDR2 is SNEGSKA in the germline V gene (reference sequence). This CDR3 region has 18 residues. Preparing the TCRbeta library involved the use of unique molecular identifiers. TCRdb reprocessed the PCR reads via MiXCR and lists one record per CDR3 protein. The sample has some 110,000 distinct CDR3 sequences, 10% seen once. This entry comes from a study of T-cell reconstitution after alpha-beta-depleted transplantation in children. Regarding the study as a whole: The study traced high day-60 TCRbeta diversity in some patients to surviving recipient T cells and thymic progenitors. About two months after transplant, alpha-beta T cells reportedly came from several hundred expanded graft clones. Newly produced T cells mostly provided counts and TCRbeta diversity after one year, as hyperexpanded clones declined.

This sequence was found in a boy aged 2-15 years with acute lymphoblastic leukemia, due to receive a stem cell transplant. The material sequenced was PBMCs, taken before TCRalphabeta/CD19-depleted stem cell transplant. The J gene is TRBJ1-5, the V gene TRBV20-1, with TRBD1 as a possible D gene (6 bases). CDR3 sequence (DNA): TGCAGTGCTAGAGATCGGAGGGTAGGGGGGTATAGCAATCAGCCCCAGCATTTT. It encodes CSARDRRVGGYSNQPQHF.